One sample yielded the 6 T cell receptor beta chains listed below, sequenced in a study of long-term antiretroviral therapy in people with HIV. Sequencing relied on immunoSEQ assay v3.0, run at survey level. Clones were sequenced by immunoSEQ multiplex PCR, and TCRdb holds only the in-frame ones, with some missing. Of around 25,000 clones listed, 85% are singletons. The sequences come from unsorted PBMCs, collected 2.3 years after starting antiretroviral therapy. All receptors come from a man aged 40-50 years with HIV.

In DNA, the CDR3 is TGTGCCTGGAGTACTACTGGCTATAGCAATCAGCCCCAGCATTTT. It translates to CAWSTTGYSNQPQHF. The chain has TRBV30 and TRBJ1-5, with D unclear. V was clipped by 2 bases and J by 0 bases, with 11 bases between them. Germline CDR1 reads GTSNPN; CDR2 reads SVGIG (reference sequence). This CDR3 has 15 residues.

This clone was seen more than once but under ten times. As DNA, the CDR3 is TGTGCCAGCAGTTACTTTCCCGGGGGGAACACTGAAGCTTTCTTT. Encoded protein: CASSYFPGGNTEAFF. The V and J genes are TRBV6-6 and TRBJ1-1; TRBD1 might be the D (5 bases). This CDR3 has 15 amino acids. Trimming cost V 1 base and J 1 base, with 10 bases left between them. Germline V gene lookup returns CDR1 MNHNY and CDR2 SVGAGI (reference sequence).

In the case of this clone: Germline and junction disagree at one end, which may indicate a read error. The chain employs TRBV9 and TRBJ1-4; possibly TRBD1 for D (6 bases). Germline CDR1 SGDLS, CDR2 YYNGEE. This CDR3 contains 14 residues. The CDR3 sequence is CASSRTGRTEEIVF. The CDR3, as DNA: TGTGCCAGCAGCCGCACTGGTAGGACAGAGGAAATTGTTTTT.

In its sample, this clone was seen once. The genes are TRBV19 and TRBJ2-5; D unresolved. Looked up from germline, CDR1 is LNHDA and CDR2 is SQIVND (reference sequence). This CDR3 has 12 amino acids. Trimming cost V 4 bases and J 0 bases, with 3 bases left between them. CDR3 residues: CASSTNQETQYF. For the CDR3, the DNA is TGTGCCAGTAGTACGAACCAAGAGACCCAGTACTTC. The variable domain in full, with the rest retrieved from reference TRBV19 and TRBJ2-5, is DGGITQSPKYLFRKEGQNVTLSCEQNLNHDAMYWYRQDPGQGLRLIYYSQIVNDFQKGDIAEGYSVSREKKESFPLTVTSAQKNPTAFYLCASSTNQETQYFGPGTRLLVL.

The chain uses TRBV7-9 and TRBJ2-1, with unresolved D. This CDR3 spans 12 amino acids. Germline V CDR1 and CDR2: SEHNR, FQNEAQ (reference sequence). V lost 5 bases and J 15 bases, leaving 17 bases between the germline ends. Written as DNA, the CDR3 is TGTGCCAGCAGCGAGAGCCTGGGGTTTGGGTTCTTC. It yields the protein CASSESLGFGFF.

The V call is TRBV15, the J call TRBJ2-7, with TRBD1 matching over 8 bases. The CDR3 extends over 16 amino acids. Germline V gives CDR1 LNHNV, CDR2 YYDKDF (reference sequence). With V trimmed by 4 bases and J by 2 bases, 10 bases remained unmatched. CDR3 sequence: CATSTPPDRDAYEQYF. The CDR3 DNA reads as TGTGCCACCAGCACACCACCGGACAGGGATGCCTACGAGCAGTACTTC.